The rows below give T cell receptor beta chains drawn from one sample of a study of prognosis after radiotherapy for stage I lung cancer. One entry per CDR3 protein, called by TCRdb with MiXCR from the multiplex PCR reads. The profile shows roughly 15,000 distinct CDR3 sequences, about 18% of them singletons. This specimen was PBMCs, taken before or after stereotactic body radiation therapy (not recorded which). The receptors stem from a donor aged 50 or older with non-small cell lung cancer. CDR3s include the opening cysteine and the closing phenylalanine or tryptophan. The D gene is left open where the match is weak. Clone size is given for some rows only: seen once, a few or many times, or a class if the clone is expanded.

>TRBD1|TRBV11-2|many|TRBJ1-4
CASSAPGQPNEKLFF
TGTGCCAGCAGCGCACCGGGACAGCCGAATGAAAAACTGTTTTTT
>NA|TRBV29-1|many|TRBJ2-3
CSVQGFSTDTQYF
TGCAGCGTGCAGGGATTTAGCACAGATACGCAGTATTTT
>NA|TRBV19|many|TRBJ1-5
CASSNRGGNQPQHF
TGTGCCAGTAGTAATCGGGGGGGCAATCAGCCCCAGCATTTT
>TRBD2|TRBV6-1|NA|TRBJ2-1
CASSGGLAGGNNEQFF
TGTGCCAGCAGTGGGGGACTAGCGGGGGGGAACAATGAGCAGTTCTTC
>TRBD1|TRBV29-1|few|TRBJ1-4
CSVVEGALNEKLFF
TGCAGCGTTGTAGAGGGGGCCTTAAATGAAAAACTGTTTTTT
>NA|TRBV2|many|TRBJ2-3
CASRRTDQYTDTQYF
TGTGCCAGCAGGCGGACAGATCAGTACACAGATACGCAGTATTTT
>NA|TRBV7-8|many|TRBJ2-2
CASSLTWLVGELFF
TGTGCCAGCAGCTTAACCTGGCTAGTCGGGGAGCTGTTTTTT
>NA|TRBV27|many|TRBJ2-7
CASKLGLQTYEQYF
TGTGCCAGCAAGTTGGGACTCCAGACCTACGAGCAGTACTTC
>NA|TRBV27|many|TRBJ2-2
CASSFAIPGELFF
TGTGCCAGCAGCTTTGCGATTCCCGGGGAGCTGTTTTTT
>TRBD2|TRBV20-1|many|TRBJ2-7
CSAENSGRSSYEQYF
TGCAGTGCTGAAAATAGCGGGAGGAGCTCCTACGAGCAGTACTTC
>TRBD2|TRBV6-1|many|TRBJ2-2
CASVGLATNTGELFF
TGTGCCAGCGTCGGACTAGCGACGAACACCGGGGAGCTGTTTTTT
>NA|TRBV19|many|TRBJ1-4
CATGVGEKLFF
TGTGCCACAGGGGTGGGTGAAAAACTGTTTTTT
>NA|TRBV30|NA|TRBJ1-1
CAFGGSREAFF
TGTGCCTTTGGGGGGAGCCGTGAAGCTTTCTTT
>NA|TRBV6-5|many|TRBJ1-2
CASSYSLWGGYTF
TGTGCCAGCAGTTACTCATTATGGGGGGGCTACACCTTC
>TRBD2|TRBV7-9|many|TRBJ2-1
CASSLELASGRYNEQFF
TGTGCCAGCAGCTTAGAATTGGCTAGCGGACGCTACAATGAGCAGTTCTTC
>NA|TRBV12-3/TRBV12-4|many|TRBJ1-3
CASSLWGYGNTIYF
TGTGCCAGCAGTTTGTGGGGCTACGGAAACACCATATATTTT
>NA|TRBV2|many|TRBJ1-5
CASSGEGNQPQHF
TGTGCCAGCAGTGGGGAGGGGAATCAGCCCCAGCATTTT
>TRBD1|TRBV24-1|many|TRBJ1-5
CATSDPTGDSNQPQHF
TGTGCCACCAGTGACCCAACAGGGGATAGCAATCAGCCCCAGCATTTT
>NA|TRBV6-5|many|TRBJ1-3
CASSYAGAQGNTIYF
TGTGCCAGCAGTTACGCGGGGGCGCAGGGAAACACCATATATTTT
>NA|TRBV5-6|NA|TRBJ2-5
CASSLFFGGLGGIVVTQYF
TGTGCCAGCAGCTTATTTTTCGGGGGCCTCGGGGGGATTGTTGTGACCCAGTACTTC
>NA|TRBV5-1|many|TRBJ1-2
CASSTQGGNYGYTF
TGCGCCAGCAGCACCCAGGGAGGCAACTATGGCTACACCTTC
>NA|TRBV11-1|many|TRBJ1-3
CASSPLASGNTIYF
TGTGCCAGCAGCCCGTTGGCCTCTGGAAACACCATATATTTT
>TRBD2|TRBV6-1|NA|TRBJ2-5
CASSEFRTRQETRYF
TGTGCCAGCAGTGAATTTAGGACTAGACAAGAGACCCGGTACTTC
>NA|TRBV3-1|few|TRBJ1-1
CASSRQREVFF
TGTGCCAGCAGCCGACAGCGAGAAGTTTTCTTT
>TRBD2|TRBV24-1|many|TRBJ2-7
CATSDPAGGSYEQYF
TGTGCCACCAGTGACCCAGCGGGAGGATCCTACGAGCAGTACTTC
>NA|TRBV13|many|TRBJ2-1
CASSLGRQNEQFF
TGTGCCAGCAGCTTAGGGCGACAGAATGAGCAGTTCTTC
>TRBD2|TRBV19|many|TRBJ2-2
CASRRGGEGGELFF
TGTGCCAGCAGACGGGGGGGGGAGGGCGGGGAGCTGTTTTTT
>NA|TRBV4-1|many|TRBJ2-2
CASSRLGQTNTGELFF
TGCGCCAGCAGCCGGTTAGGACAGACGAACACCGGGGAGCTGTTTTTT
>NA|TRBV4-1|many|TRBJ2-6
CASSQPIRRPGANVLTF
TGCGCCAGCAGCCAACCTATCAGGCGACCTGGGGCCAACGTCCTGACTTTC
>NA|TRBV20-1|NA|TRBJ2-2
CSARAGSNTGELFF
TGCAGTGCTAGGGCCGGGAGTAACACCGGGGAGCTGTTTTTT
>NA|TRBV9|many|TRBJ2-1
CASSGNEQFF
TGTGCCAGCAGCGGCAATGAGCAGTTCTTC
>NA|TRBV6-1|many|TRBJ2-7
CASSGPERASYEQYF
TGTGCCAGCAGTGGCCCTGAGCGCGCATCCTACGAGCAGTACTTC
>TRBD1|TRBV25-1|NA|TRBJ1-5
CASESGRGYQPQHF
TGTGCCAGTGAATCTGGCAGGGGGTATCAGCCCCAGCATTTT
>NA|TRBV6-2/TRBV6-3|NA|TRBJ1-4
CASSYHNEKLFF
TGTGCCAGCAGTTACCATAATGAAAAACTGTTTTTT
>NA|TRBV28|NA|TRBJ2-1
CASRGYNEQFF
TGTGCCAGCAGGGGATACAATGAGCAGTTCTTC
>TRBD1|TRBV10-2|NA|TRBJ1-2
CASSAAFDRAVDYGYTF
TGCGCCAGCAGTGCCGCCTTCGACAGGGCGGTAGACTATGGCTACACCTTC
>NA|TRBV7-2|many|TRBJ2-3
CASSLLGVTDTQYF
TGTGCCAGCAGCTTACTCGGCGTTACAGATACGCAGTATTTT
>NA|TRBV28|many|TRBJ2-3
CASRIRTDTQYF
TGTGCCAGCAGGATTCGTACAGATACGCAGTATTTT
>TRBD2|TRBV12-3/TRBV12-4|few|TRBJ2-1
CASSLRGGEQFF
TGTGCCAGCAGTTTACGGGGGGGTGAGCAGTTCTTC
>NA|TRBV7-3|many|TRBJ2-7
CASSLGSGGESSYEQYF
TGTGCCAGCAGCTTAGGCTCCGGGGGCGAGAGCTCCTACGAGCAGTACTTC
>NA|TRBV20-1|many|TRBJ1-5
CSASRPEQGVQPQHF
TGCAGTGCTAGTCGGCCGGAGCAGGGTGTTCAGCCCCAGCATTTT
>NA|TRBV7-2|many|TRBJ2-1
CASSRKNADNEQFF
TGTGCCAGCAGCCGTAAAAATGCAGACAATGAGCAGTTCTTC
>TRBD1|TRBV18|NA|TRBJ1-6
CASSPDRGNSPLHF
TGTGCCAGCTCACCGGACAGGGGGAATTCACCCCTCCACTTT
>TRBD1|TRBV10-2|many|TRBJ1-5
CASSDPDRAFKPQHF
TGCGCCAGCAGTGACCCCGACAGGGCGTTCAAGCCCCAGCATTTT
>NA|TRBV11-2|many|TRBJ2-5
CASSSYGAAGETQYF
TGTGCCAGCAGCTCCTACGGCGCCGCGGGAGAGACCCAGTACTTC
>NA|TRBV28|many|TRBJ1-1
CASSLPEMNTEAFF
TGTGCCAGCAGTTTACCAGAGATGAACACTGAAGCTTTCTTT
>TRBD1|TRBV7-2|many|TRBJ1-1
CASSLFPGQGTEAFF
TGTGCCAGCAGCTTATTCCCGGGACAGGGCACTGAAGCTTTCTTT
>NA|TRBV28|many|TRBJ2-7
CASSEWASYEQYF
TGTGCCAGCAGTGAATGGGCTTCCTACGAGCAGTACTTC
>NA|TRBV2|many|TRBJ1-2
CASSERGQSYGYTF
TGTGCCAGCAGTGAACGGGGGCAGAGCTATGGCTACACCTTC
>TRBD1|TRBV7-2|many|TRBJ1-4
CASSLMGQNEKLFF
TGTGCCAGCAGCTTAATGGGACAGAATGAAAAACTGTTTTTT
>TRBD1|TRBV3-1|few|TRBJ2-5
CASSQQGAGETQYF
TGTGCCAGCAGCCAGCAGGGGGCGGGGGAGACCCAGTACTTC
>NA|TRBV5-1|many|TRBJ2-3
CASSWRFLSGESTQYF
TGCGCCAGCAGCTGGAGATTTCTTTCGGGAGAGAGCACGCAGTATTTT
>TRBD2|TRBV5-5|many|TRBJ2-7
CASSMGLAGGPYEQYF
TGTGCCAGCAGCATGGGACTAGCGGGAGGTCCTTACGAGCAGTACTTC
>NA|TRBV30|medium-sized|TRBJ2-1
CAWSRGPLNEQFF
TGTGCCTGGAGTCGCGGGCCCCTCAATGAGCAGTTCTTC
>NA|TRBV18|many|TRBJ2-6
CASSPQLQSSSGANVLTF
TGTGCCAGCTCACCACAACTACAGAGTAGCTCTGGGGCCAACGTCCTGACTTTC
>NA|TRBV13|many|TRBJ1-4
CASSHGVRGPTNEKLFF
TGTGCCAGCAGTCATGGCGTACGGGGCCCAACTAATGAAAAACTGTTTTTT
>NA|TRBV4-1|many|TRBJ2-5
CASSQALGEWETQYF
TGCGCCAGCAGCCAAGCTTTGGGGGAGTGGGAGACCCAGTACTTC
>NA|TRBV15|many|TRBJ1-4
CATSSGYGNEKLFF
TGTGCCACCAGCTCTGGATATGGTAATGAAAAACTGTTTTTT